This T cell receptor beta chain derives from a study of identical twins (dated by TCRdb to 2016 to 2017). Regarding the complete study: To test whether fetal clonotypes persist, this study deep-sequenced TCR alpha and beta repertoires from monozygotic twins, from unrelated adults of various ages, and from cord blood. To rule out contamination, replicate twin experiments were performed at different times with different library preparation protocols. Overall study outcomes, separate from this receptor: Excess twin sharing in beta out-of-frame sequences was weaker because fewer shared sequences lowered the signal-to-noise ratio. Invariant T cells such as MAIT and iNKT could partly confound zero-insertion analyses, though diverse VJ usage argued against this for most clonotypes. Compared with coincidental sharing between unrelated individuals, out-of-frame TCR alpha sequences shared between twins had an excess of sequences with low generation probability. Because the same donors could not be followed over many years, the conclusions depended on cross-sectional statistical analysis. Out-of-frame TCR alpha sharing in monozygotic twins was systematically underestimated by recombination models, whereas sharing between unrelated individuals was in agreement with the recombination models. Fewer insertions were carried by abundant cord blood beta clonotypes; a weaker similar trend was observed in young adult naive repertoires, while no such trend was observed in memory repertoires.

Every donor in the study was a healthy Caucasian. The twin cohort comprised three pairs of female monozygotic twins, all aged about 18 to 30 years. RNA for TCR libraries was isolated from peripheral blood mononuclear cells. Relative to germline, V is 7 bases shorter and J is 0 bases shorter, with 16 bases between their ends. The germline V gene encodes CDR1 SQVTM and CDR2 ANQGSEA. Reading from cysteine to phenylalanine, the CDR3 counts 14 amino acids. CDR3 DNA only is kept here, 42 bases in frame from base 1. Notes on this clonotype: Its antigen is unknown. No much larger clone exists at a distance of one base, and base qualities are not known.

To prepare the library, 5' RACE was applied. Sequenced on an Illumina HiSeq 2000. A universal primer binding site was added through template switching, and the final cDNA carried a unique molecular identifier so that TCR cDNA molecules could be counted accurately. Specific primers in the conserved constant-segment region were used to synthesize first-strand cDNA for the TCR alpha and beta chains. Each cDNA library was double barcoded, with a SMART-Mk sample barcode plus Illumina barcodes, to control for contamination. TruSeq adapter sequences and Illumina sample barcodes were added in two successive PCR steps. TCR alpha and beta cDNA libraries were sequenced on the Illumina HiSeq platform with custom primers. The paper's data handling went like this. MiGEC was used to process raw reads and extract unique molecular identifiers, and MiXCR was used to find CDR3 positions. For each individual, recombination models were inferred using an EM algorithm with the repgenHMM and IGoR tools. Shared clonotypes were analyzed with the tcR package in R, and sharing was normalized by the product of cloneset sizes. To study raw recombination without the effects of thymic and clonal selection, out-of-frame nonproductive sequences were analyzed. TCRdb reanalyzed the raw reads on its own, using fastp at Q25 for trimming and MiXCR for clone calling, and kept in-frame beta chains. Rows merge per CDR3 protein into single entries with the most common DNA and genes. In this record, the V and J calls reflect TCRdb's handling and not the investigators' own analysis. This sample lists a few hundred thousand distinct CDR3 sequences; approximately 10% were detected once. The ten largest clones capture roughly 3% of the sample.

These data were also reused for a study on yellow fever vaccine responses in identical twins. The second study, in turn, reports: The authors reported that the T cell response to vaccination in identical twins appeared partly convergent and partly personalized. In the study, vaccine-responding T cell clones were precisely tracked in identical twins.

The sequenced sample was PBMCs. The receptor's source is a woman in her late teens or twenties in good health. The chain was built from TRBV29-1 and TRBJ2-7, with a tentative D call of TRBD1 or TRBD2, each matching 6 bases. CDR3 sequence: CSGGGWGASYEQYF. The nucleotide sequence reads as follows: TGCAGCGGAGGGGGGTGGGGGGCCTCCTACGAGCAGTACTTC.